These 8 T cell receptor beta chains were all obtained from the same sample, sequenced in a study of molecular identifiers for immune sequencing clone quantification. TCRdb passed the PCR reads through MiXCR, listing each CDR3 protein once. The sample records about 640,000 distinct CDR3 sequences, less than 20% being singletons. The sample taken for sequencing was naive CD8+ T cells from blood, with Jurkat cell RNA spiked in. This sample's subset: FACS-sorted CD8+CD4-CCR7+CD45RA+ naive T cells. These receptors originate from a human donor in good health. Some libraries in this study had Jurkat cell RNA spiked in.

With respect to this clonotype: A much larger clone differs from this one at a single base, so this may be a read error. V usage is TRBV7-6 and J usage is TRBJ2-5, with 9 bases lining up with TRBD1. From germline, CDR1 is SGHVS and CDR2 FNYEAQ. The V segment lost 4 bases and the J segment 9 bases; nucleotides outside the gene matches: 9. There are 14 residues in the CDR3. CDR3 DNA: TGTGCCAGCAGCTCACAGGGGGCTTATGAGGCCCAGTACTTC. It is translated as CASSSQGAYEAQYF.

This clonotype was counted at least ten times. This chain links TRBV3-1 with TRBJ2-1; D gene ambiguous. V was clipped by 10 bases and J by 4 bases, with 14 bases between them. CDR1 is LGHDT, CDR2 YNNKEL, per germline (reference sequence). The CDR3 is made up of 13 amino acids. CDR3 protein: CATSETNYNEQFF. CDR3 coding DNA: TGTGCCACCAGTGAGACGAATTACAATGAGCAGTTCTTC.

This clonotype showed up many times. The V gene is TRBV3-1, the J gene TRBJ2-3; tentative D call: TRBD2 (5 bases). CDR3 length equals 14 residues. V shed 2 bases and J shed 6 bases, with 12 bases lying between them. CDR1 is LGHDT and CDR2 is YNNKEL in the germline V gene (reference sequence). CDR3 sequence (DNA): TGTGCCAGCAGCCAAATTGCGAGGGAGGATACGCAGTATTTT. It yields the protein CASSQIAREDTQYF.

This clonotype was seen repeatedly, ten times or more. The V and J genes are TRBV12-3 or TRBV12-4 and TRBJ2-6, with 7 bases that match TRBD1. The J segment lost 4 bases and the V segment lost 6 bases, leaving 6 bases of the junction unmatched. This CDR3 has 15 amino acids. CDR3 region: CASRLDRAGANVLTF. The CDR3 DNA is TGTGCCAGCAGGCTTGACAGGGCCGGGGCCAACGTCCTGACTTTC.

There are a few counts of this clonotype. The gene calls are TRBV7-9 and TRBJ1-1, with D maybe TRBD1 (6 bases). CDR1 is SEHNR and CDR2 is FQNEAQ in the germline V gene (reference sequence). CDR3 size: 16 residues. Trimming took 0 bases from V and 4 from J, leaving 15 bases between them. For the CDR3, the DNA is TGTGCCAGCAGCTTAGCCCCCCGGGGGGCGAGCACTGAAGCTTTCTTT. Translating it yields CASSLAPRGASTEAFF.

This clonotype occurred many times. This sequence joins TRBV12-3 or TRBV12-4 and TRBJ2-5; the match to TRBD1 covers 9 bases. This CDR3 is 13 amino acids long. Trimming at V came to 6 bases and at J to 3 bases, leaving 2 bases not matched to a gene. This CDR3 is CASSGQGKETQYF. The DNA for the CDR3 is TGTGCCAGCAGCGGACAGGGGAAAGAGACCCAGTACTTC.

The J gene is TRBJ1-3, the V gene TRBV10-3; possible D gene TRBD1, 6 bases. Trimming cost V 6 bases and J 4 bases, with 19 bases left between them. Germline V gene lookup returns CDR1 ENHRY and CDR2 SYGVKD. The CDR3 has 16 amino acids. The CDR3 sequence: CAIRDSGTQVGNTIYF. DNA of the CDR3: TGTGCCATCAGGGACTCCGGGACACAAGTCGGAAACACCATATATTTT.

This clonotype was counted many times. This chain links TRBV7-9 with TRBJ2-5, with a possible D match to TRBD1 (6 bases). CDR1 is SEHNR, CDR2 FQNEAQ, per germline (reference sequence). The V and J ends lost 6 bases and 0 bases respectively, with 8 bases between them. The CDR3 loop spans 13 amino acids. The CDR3 nucleotides read TGTGCCAGCAGTACAGGGTACCAAGAGACCCAGTACTTC. Protein: CASSTGYQETQYF. The complete variable domain, with remaining parts taken from reference TRBV7-9 and TRBJ2-5, reads DTGVSQNPRHKITKRGQNVTFRCDPISEHNRLYWYRQTLGQGPEFLTYFQNEAQLEKSRLLSDRFSAERPKGSFSTLEIQRTEQGDSAMYLCASSTGYQETQYFGPGTRLLVL.